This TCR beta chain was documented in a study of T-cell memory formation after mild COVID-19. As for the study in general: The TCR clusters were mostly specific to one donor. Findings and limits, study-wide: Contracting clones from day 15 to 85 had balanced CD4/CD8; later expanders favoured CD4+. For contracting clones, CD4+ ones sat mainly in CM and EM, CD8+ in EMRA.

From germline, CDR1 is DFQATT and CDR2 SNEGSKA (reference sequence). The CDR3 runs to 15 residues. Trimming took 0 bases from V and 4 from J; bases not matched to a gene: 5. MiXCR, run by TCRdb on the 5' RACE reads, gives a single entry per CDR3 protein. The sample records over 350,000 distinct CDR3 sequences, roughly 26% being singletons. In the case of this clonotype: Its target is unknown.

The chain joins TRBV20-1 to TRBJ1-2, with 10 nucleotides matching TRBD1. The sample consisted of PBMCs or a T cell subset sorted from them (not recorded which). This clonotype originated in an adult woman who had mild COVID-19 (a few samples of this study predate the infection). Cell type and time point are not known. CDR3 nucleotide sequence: TGCAGTGCTAGAGATACCAGACAGGGGGCCTATGGCTACACCTTC. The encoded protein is CSARDTRQGAYGYTF.